This TCR beta chain is from a study of T cell repertoires in cytomegalovirus infection. Study as a whole: HLA-B-restricted CMV epitopes that are well studied were used alongside recently identified HLA-C-restricted ones. General study findings and limits: HLA-C-restricted CMV-specific TCR beta clonotypes were dominant in the ex vivo response.

From germline, CDR1 is LNHNV and CDR2 YYDKDF (reference sequence). The length of the CDR3 is 16 residues. As to this clonotype: Its antigen is not known. One junction end does not reproduce the germline sequence, and a read error may be involved.

TCRdb reprocessed the reads via MiXCR and lists one record per CDR3 protein. The top ten hold roughly 12% of the sample, which has roughly 860,000 distinct CDR3 sequences, over 25% seen once. The input for sequencing was cultured CD8+ T cells from PBMCs, taken from culture after CMV antigen stimulation. This TCR was recovered from a human donor in good health (CMV status not recorded). Some clones in this sample may be carry-over from other donors' samples. The chain is built from TRBV15 and TRBJ1-6; D ambiguous. DNA of the CDR3: TGTGCCACCAGCAGCGATCGGTCCCTCTATCATTCACCCCTCCACTTT. This sequence encodes CATSSDRSLYHSPLHF. The complete variable domain, with remaining parts taken from reference TRBV15 and TRBJ1-6, reads DAMVIQNPRYQVTQFGKPVTLSCSQTLNHNVMYWYQQKSSQAPKLLFHYYDKDFNNEADTPDNFQSRRPNTSFCFLDIRSPGLGDTAMYLCATSSDRSLYHSPLHFGNGTRLTVT.